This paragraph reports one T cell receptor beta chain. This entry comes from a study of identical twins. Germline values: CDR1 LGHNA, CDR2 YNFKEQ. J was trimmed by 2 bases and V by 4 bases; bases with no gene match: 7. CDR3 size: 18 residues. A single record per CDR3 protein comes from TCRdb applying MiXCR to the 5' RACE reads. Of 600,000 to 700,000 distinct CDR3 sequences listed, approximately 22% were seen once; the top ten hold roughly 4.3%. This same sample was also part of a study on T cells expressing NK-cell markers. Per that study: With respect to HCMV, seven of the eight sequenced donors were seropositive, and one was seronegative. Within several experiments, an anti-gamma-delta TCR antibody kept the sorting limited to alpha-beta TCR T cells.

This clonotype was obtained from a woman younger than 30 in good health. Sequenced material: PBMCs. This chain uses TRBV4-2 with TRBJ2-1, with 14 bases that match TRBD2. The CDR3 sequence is CASSPGLAGAPTYNEQFF. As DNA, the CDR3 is TGTGCCAGCAGCCCGGGACTAGCGGGAGCTCCAACCTACAATGAGCAGTTCTTC.